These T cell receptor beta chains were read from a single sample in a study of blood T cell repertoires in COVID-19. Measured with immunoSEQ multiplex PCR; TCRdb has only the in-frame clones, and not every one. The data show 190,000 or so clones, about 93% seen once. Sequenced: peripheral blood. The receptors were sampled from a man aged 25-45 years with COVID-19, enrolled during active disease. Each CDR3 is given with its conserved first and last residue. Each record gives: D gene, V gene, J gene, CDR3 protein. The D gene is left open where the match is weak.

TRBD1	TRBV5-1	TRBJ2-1	CASSGGDRDNEQFF
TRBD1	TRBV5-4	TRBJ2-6	CASSSGQGRTGANVLTF
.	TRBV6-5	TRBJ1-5	CASTVLVDSNQPQHF
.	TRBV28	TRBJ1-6	CAVQGNYNSPLHF
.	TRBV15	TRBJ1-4	CATSRGQTGEKLFF
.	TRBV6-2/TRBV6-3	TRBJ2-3	CASSYYTGTSTDTQYF
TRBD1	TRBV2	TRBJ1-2	CASSEITGGDTNYGYTF
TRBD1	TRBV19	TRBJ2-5	CASAQTGEETQYF
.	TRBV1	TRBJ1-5	CTSRRRDRVRQPQHF
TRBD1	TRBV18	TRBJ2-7	CASSPPGQPYEQYF
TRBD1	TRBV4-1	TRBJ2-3	CASSQDGTGADTQYF
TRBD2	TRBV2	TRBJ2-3	CASMSQRGSTDTQYF
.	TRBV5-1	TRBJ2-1	CASSLAEMTAYNEQFF
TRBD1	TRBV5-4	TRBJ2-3	CASSFGRDRATDTQYF
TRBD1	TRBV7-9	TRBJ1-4	CASSLAGTGFGEKLFF
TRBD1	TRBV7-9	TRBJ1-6	CASSGDSLSYNSPLHF
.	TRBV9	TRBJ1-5	CASSVGSGEWFNQPQHF
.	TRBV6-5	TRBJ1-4	CASSPGGGTNEKLFF
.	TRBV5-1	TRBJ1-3	CASSSAGPPSGTIYF
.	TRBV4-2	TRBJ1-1	CASSQDPGGATEAFF
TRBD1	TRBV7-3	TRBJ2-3	CASSAQGAGTQYF
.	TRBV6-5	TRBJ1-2	CASEGAVGTNYGYTF
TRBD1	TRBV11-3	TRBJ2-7	CASSLGGGGEQYF
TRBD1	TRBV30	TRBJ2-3	CAWTDRGNTDTQYF
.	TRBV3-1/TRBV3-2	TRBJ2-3	CASSQDIRLSDTQYF
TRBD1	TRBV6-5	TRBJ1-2	CASSYTTGGAYGYTF
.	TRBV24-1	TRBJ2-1	CATSDSVYNEQFF
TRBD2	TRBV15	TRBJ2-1	CATSRDWGGDGNEQFF
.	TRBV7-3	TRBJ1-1	CASSLLPNTEAFF
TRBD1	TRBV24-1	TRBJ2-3	CATSARDRGSTDTQYF
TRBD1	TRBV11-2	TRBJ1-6	CASASGQGDSPLHF
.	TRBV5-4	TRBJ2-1	CASSLNGGIPYNEQFF
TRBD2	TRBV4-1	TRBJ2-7	CASSRGGGSSYEQYF
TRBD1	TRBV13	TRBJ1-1	CASSTGVVNTEAFF
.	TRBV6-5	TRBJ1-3	CASSSQGTGNTIYF